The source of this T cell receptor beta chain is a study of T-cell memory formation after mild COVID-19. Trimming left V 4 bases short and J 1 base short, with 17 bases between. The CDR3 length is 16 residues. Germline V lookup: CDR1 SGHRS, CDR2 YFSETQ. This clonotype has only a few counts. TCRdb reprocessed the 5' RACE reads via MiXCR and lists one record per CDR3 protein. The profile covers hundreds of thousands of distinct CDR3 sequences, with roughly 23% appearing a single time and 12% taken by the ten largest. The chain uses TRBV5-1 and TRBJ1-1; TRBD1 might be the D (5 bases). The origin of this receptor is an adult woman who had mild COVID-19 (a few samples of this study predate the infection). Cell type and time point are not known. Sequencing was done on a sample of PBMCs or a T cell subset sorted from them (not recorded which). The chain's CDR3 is CASSAWDRTKNTEAFF. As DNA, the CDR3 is TGCGCCAGCAGCGCATGGGACCGGACTAAGAACACTGAAGCTTTCTTT.